These T cell receptor beta chains were read from a single sample in a study of blood T cell repertoires in COVID-19. Method: immunoSEQ multiplex PCR; TCRdb's copy keeps in-frame clones and lacks some. The sample includes 250,000 to 350,000 clones, about 90% of them seen just once. Specimen: peripheral blood. The source is a woman aged 50 to 60 with COVID-19, enrolled during active disease. The CDR3 runs from the conserved cysteine through the conserved F or W. A D gene is named only where the DNA matches it firmly. Size is stated for part of the rows, as once, few or many counts, or as a class when the clone is expanded.

D | J | size | V | CDR3 | DNA
- | TRBJ1-2 | - | TRBV30 | CAWTGGGVYGYTF | TGTGCCTGGACAGGAGGGGGGGTATATGGCTACACCTTC
- | TRBJ2-7 | - | TRBV6-7 | CASRNPRGPSGVYEQYF | TGTGCCAGCAGGAATCCCCGTGGCCCCTCGGGAGTATACGAGCAGTACTTC
- | TRBJ2-3 | - | TRBV7-9 | CASSLVVKQGSADTQYF | TGTGCCAGCAGCTTAGTGGTTAAACAGGGTAGCGCAGATACGCAGTATTTT
TRBD1 | TRBJ1-1 | - | TRBV4-1 | CASSQVEDRGPNTEAFF | TGCGCCAGCAGCCAAGTGGAGGACAGGGGCCCGAACACTGAAGCTTTCTTT
- | TRBJ2-3 | - | TRBV19 | CASSMATDTQYF | TGTGCCAGTAGTATGGCCACAGATACGCAGTATTTT
- | TRBJ2-1 | - | TRBV19 | CASSILRNEQFF | TGTGCCAGTAGTATACTGAGGAATGAGCAGTTCTTC
TRBD1 | TRBJ1-6 | once | TRBV19 | CASSKRTPGQGGSPLHF | TGTGCCAGTAGCAAACGAACGCCGGGACAGGGAGGCTCACCCCTCCACTTT
TRBD1 | TRBJ2-1 | - | TRBV18 | CASSNAQGVYNEQFF | TGTGCCAGCTCCAACGCTCAGGGGGTCTACAATGAGCAGTTCTTC
TRBD2 | TRBJ2-6 | - | TRBV6-5 | CASSYSSGTGANVLTF | TGTGCCAGCAGTTATTCTAGCGGGACCGGGGCCAACGTCCTGACTTTC
TRBD1 | TRBJ2-7 | - | TRBV28 | CASSLQGTGSYEQYF | TGTGCCAGCAGTTTGCAGGGGACAGGTTCTTACGAGCAGTACTTC
- | TRBJ1-1 | - | TRBV11-3 | CASSRRQYTEAFF | TGTGCCAGCAGCCGACGACAGTACACTGAAGCTTTCTTT
- | TRBJ1-1 | - | TRBV9 | CASSVVVAVGGTEAFF | TGTGCCAGCAGCGTAGTAGTAGCCGTAGGTGGGACTGAAGCTTTCTTT
TRBD1 | TRBJ2-5 | - | TRBV6-6 | CASSYAGQGPQETQYF | TGTGCCAGCAGTTATGCGGGACAGGGACCCCAAGAGACCCAGTACTTC
TRBD2 | TRBJ2-1 | few | TRBV6-5 | CASSPTSGIGNEQFF | TGTGCCAGCAGTCCGACTAGCGGGATCGGCAATGAGCAGTTCTTC
TRBD1 | TRBJ2-2 | once | TRBV24-1 | CATSDGQVRTGELFF | TGTGCCACCAGTGATGGACAGGTGCGAACCGGGGAGCTGTTTTTT
TRBD2 | TRBJ2-2 | - | TRBV5-4 | CASSLGLAGGRPGELFF | TGTGCCAGCAGCTTGGGCCTCGCGGGAGGGCGGCCCGGGGAGCTGTTTTTT
TRBD1 | TRBJ2-5 | - | TRBV5-4 | CASSSATGARETQYF | TGTGCCAGCAGCTCGGCCACAGGGGCCCGGGAGACCCAGTACTTC
TRBD2 | TRBJ2-2 | once | TRBV7-9 | CASSFETSGTGELFF | TGTGCCAGCAGTTTCGAGACTAGCGGAACCGGGGAGCTGTTTTTT
TRBD2 | TRBJ2-1 | - | TRBV7-6 | CASSLREGRNEQFF | TGTGCCAGCAGCTTACGGGAGGGCCGCAATGAGCAGTTCTTC
- | TRBJ1-2 | - | TRBV12-3/TRBV12-4 | CASSLGIYGYTF | TGTGCCAGCAGTTTAGGTATCTATGGCTACACCTTC
- | TRBJ2-1 | - | TRBV6-1 | CASSEGSIIPFF | TGTGCCAGCAGTGAGGGCAGCATCATCCCGTTCTTC
TRBD1 | TRBJ2-5 | - | TRBV24-1 | CATSDAGTAQETQYF | TGTGCCACCAGTGATGCCGGGACAGCACAAGAGACCCAGTACTTC
TRBD2 | TRBJ2-3 | - | TRBV18 | CASSGVTSGSGSDTQYF | TGTGCCAGCTCAGGAGTGACTAGCGGGAGCGGGTCAGATACGCAGTATTTT
TRBD1 | TRBJ1-5 | - | TRBV5-1 | CASSLGDRESNQPQHF | TGCGCCAGCAGCTTGGGCGACAGGGAGAGCAATCAGCCCCAGCATTTT
TRBD2 | TRBJ2-3 | - | TRBV7-6 | CASSLGLAGGTDTQYF | TGTGCCAGCAGCTTAGGACTAGCGGGAGGTACAGATACGCAGTATTTT
TRBD1 | TRBJ2-6 | - | TRBV3-1/TRBV3-2 | CASRSGTGSGANVLTF | TGTGCCAGCAGATCCGGGACAGGGTCTGGGGCCAACGTCCTGACTTTC
- | TRBJ1-1 | - | TRBV10-3 | CAISPRQGNTEAFF | TGTGCCATCAGTCCGAGGCAAGGGAACACTGAAGCTTTCTTT
- | TRBJ2-7 | - | TRBV11-3 | CASSPRRREEGYEQYF | TGTGCCAGCAGCCCTCGTCGGAGGGAGGAGGGCTACGAGCAGTACTTC
- | TRBJ2-3 | - | TRBV30 | CAWSTSRNGAQYF | TGTGCCTGGAGTACCTCACGGAACGGAGCGCAGTATTTT
TRBD1 | TRBJ2-5 | - | TRBV19 | CASSIGRGQETQYF | TGTGCCAGTAGTATTGGCAGGGGGCAAGAGACCCAGTACTTC
TRBD1 | TRBJ2-5 | - | TRBV19 | CASSIAIPGGWPETQYF | TGTGCCAGTAGTATCGCTATCCCAGGGGGTTGGCCGGAGACCCAGTACTTC
TRBD2 | TRBJ2-1 | - | TRBV7-6 | CASSLYATSGSAEQFF | TGTGCCAGCAGCTTATATGCCACTAGCGGGTCTGCTGAGCAGTTCTTC
- | TRBJ2-2 | - | TRBV30 | CAWSVLVGSAGELFF | TGTGCCTGGAGTGTTTTGGTCGGGAGCGCCGGGGAGCTGTTTTTT
TRBD1 | TRBJ2-7 | few | TRBV3-1/TRBV3-2 | CASSPGQGAGEQYF | TGTGCCAGCAGCCCGGGACAGGGGGCGGGGGAGCAGTACTTC
- | TRBJ2-4 | - | TRBV18 | CASSPGKENIQYF | TGTGCCAGCTCCCCCGGGAAAGAAAACATTCAGTACTTC